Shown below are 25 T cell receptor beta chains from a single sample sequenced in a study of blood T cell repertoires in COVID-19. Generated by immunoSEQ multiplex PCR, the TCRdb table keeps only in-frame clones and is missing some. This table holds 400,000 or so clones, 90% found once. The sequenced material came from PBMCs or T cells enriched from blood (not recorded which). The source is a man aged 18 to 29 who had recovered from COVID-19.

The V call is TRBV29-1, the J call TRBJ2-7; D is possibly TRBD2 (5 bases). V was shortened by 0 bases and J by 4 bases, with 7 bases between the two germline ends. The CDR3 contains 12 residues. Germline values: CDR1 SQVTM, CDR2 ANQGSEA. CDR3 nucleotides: TGCAGCGTTGAAGAGGACTTGTACGAGCAGTACTTC. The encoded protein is CSVEEDLYEQYF.

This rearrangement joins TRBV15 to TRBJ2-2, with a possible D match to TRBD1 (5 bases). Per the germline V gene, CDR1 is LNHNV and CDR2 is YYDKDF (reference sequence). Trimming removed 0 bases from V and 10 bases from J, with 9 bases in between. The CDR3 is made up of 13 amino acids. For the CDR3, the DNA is TGTGCCACCAGCAGAGAAGGGGTCGAGGAGCTGTTTTTT. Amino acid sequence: CATSREGVEELFF.

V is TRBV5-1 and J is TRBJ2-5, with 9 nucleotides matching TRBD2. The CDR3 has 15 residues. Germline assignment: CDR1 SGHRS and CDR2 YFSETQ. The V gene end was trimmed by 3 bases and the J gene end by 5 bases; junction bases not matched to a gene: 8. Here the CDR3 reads CASSSLGTSMETQYF. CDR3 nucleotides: TGCGCCAGCAGCTCTCTTGGGACTAGCATGGAGACCCAGTACTTC.

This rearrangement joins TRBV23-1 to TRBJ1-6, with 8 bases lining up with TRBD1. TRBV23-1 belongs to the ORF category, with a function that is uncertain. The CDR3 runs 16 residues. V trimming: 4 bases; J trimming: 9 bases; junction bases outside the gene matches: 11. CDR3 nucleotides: TGCGCCAGCAGTCCCCTCGGACAGGGAATAGGTTCACCCCTCCACTTT. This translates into CASSPLGQGIGSPLHF.

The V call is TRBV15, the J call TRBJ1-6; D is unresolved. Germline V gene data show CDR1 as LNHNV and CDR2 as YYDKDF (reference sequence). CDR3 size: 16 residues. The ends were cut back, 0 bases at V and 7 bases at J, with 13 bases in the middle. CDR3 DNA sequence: TGTGCCACCAGCAGAGATTATGACAACCAAAATTCACCCCTCCACTTT. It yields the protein CATSRDYDNQNSPLHF.

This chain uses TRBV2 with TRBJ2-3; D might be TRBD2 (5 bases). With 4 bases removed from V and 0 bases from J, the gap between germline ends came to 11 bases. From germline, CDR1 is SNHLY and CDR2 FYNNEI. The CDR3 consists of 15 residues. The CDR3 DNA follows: TGTGCCAGCAGTGGGGGAGAGGCCAGCACAGATACGCAGTATTTT. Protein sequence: CASSGGEASTDTQYF. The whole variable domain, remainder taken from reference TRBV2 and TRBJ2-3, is EPEVTQTPSHQVTQMGQEVILRCVPISNHLYFYWYRQILGQKVEFLVSFYNNEISEKSEIFDDQFSVERPDGSNFTLKIRSTKLEDSAMYFCASSGGEASTDTQYFGPGTRLTVL.

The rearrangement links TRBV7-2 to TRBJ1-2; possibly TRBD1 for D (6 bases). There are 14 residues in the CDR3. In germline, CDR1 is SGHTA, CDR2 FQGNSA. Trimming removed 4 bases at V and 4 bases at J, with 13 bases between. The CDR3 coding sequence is TGTGCCAGCAGCTCCCAGGTGGGGGCCTATGGCTACACCTTC. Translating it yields CASSSQVGAYGYTF.

The CDR3 here is CASKAGGSGYTF. The CDR3 DNA reads TGTGCCAGCAAGGCAGGGGGAAGTGGCTACACCTTC. V and J are TRBV6-5 and TRBJ1-2; TRBD1 aligns across 7 bases. CDR1 and CDR2 from the germline V gene are MNHEY and SVGAGI. This CDR3 has 12 amino acids. V lost 7 bases and J lost 7; bases outside the gene matches: 6.

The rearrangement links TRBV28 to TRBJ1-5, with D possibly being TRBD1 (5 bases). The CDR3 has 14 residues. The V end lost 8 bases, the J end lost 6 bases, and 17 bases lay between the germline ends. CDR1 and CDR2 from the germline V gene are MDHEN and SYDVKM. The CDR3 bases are TGTGCCAGCTTAAGGGGCAGGTCGGGTCAGCCCCAGCATTTT. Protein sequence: CASLRGRSGQPQHF.

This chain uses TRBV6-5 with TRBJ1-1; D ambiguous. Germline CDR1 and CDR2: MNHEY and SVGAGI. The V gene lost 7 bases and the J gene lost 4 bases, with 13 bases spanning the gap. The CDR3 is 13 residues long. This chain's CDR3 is CASTRGRGTEAFF. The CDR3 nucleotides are TGTGCCAGCACCCGAGGACGGGGCACTGAAGCTTTCTTT.

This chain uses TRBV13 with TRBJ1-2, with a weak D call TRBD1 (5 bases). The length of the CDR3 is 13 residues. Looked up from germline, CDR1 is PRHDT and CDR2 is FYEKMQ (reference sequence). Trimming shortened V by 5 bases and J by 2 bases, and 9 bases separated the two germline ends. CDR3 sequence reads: CASSQTDNYGYTF. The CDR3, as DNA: TGTGCCAGCAGCCAGACAGACAACTATGGCTACACCTTC.

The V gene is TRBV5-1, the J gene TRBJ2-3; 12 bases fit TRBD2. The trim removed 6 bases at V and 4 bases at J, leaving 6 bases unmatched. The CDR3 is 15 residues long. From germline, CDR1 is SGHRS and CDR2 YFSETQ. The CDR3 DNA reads TGCGCCAGCAACTCCCCTAGCGGGGGGGCAGATACGCAGTATTTT. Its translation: CASNSPSGGADTQYF.

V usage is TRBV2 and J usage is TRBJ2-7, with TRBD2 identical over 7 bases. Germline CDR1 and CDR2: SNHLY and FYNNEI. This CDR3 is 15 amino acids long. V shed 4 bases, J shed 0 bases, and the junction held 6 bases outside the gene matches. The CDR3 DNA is TGTGCCAGCAGTGCCCGAGCGGGACGCTCCTACGAGCAGTACTTC. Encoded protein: CASSARAGRSYEQYF.

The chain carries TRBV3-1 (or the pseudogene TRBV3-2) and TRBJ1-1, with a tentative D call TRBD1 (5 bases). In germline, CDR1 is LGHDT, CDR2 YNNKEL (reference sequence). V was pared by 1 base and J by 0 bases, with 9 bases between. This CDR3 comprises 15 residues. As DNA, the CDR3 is TGTGCCAGCAGCCAAGGACAGCTCATGAACACTGAAGCTTTCTTT. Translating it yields CASSQGQLMNTEAFF.

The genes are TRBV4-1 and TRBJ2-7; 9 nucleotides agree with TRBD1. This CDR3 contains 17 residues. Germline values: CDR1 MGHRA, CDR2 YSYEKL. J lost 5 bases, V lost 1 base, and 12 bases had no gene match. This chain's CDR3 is CASSQVGADRGGDEQYF. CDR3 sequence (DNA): TGCGCCAGCAGCCAAGTTGGGGCGGACAGGGGCGGCGACGAGCAGTACTTC.

DNA of the CDR3: TGTGCCAGCAGTTCAGTCATGAACACTGAAGCTTTCTTT. Translated: CASSSVMNTEAFF. The genes are TRBV27 and TRBJ1-1; D is undetermined. CDR1 is MNHEY and CDR2 is SMNVEV in the germline V gene (reference sequence). This CDR3 is built from 13 residues. Trimming took off 4 bases at V and 0 bases at J, with 6 bases between the two ends.

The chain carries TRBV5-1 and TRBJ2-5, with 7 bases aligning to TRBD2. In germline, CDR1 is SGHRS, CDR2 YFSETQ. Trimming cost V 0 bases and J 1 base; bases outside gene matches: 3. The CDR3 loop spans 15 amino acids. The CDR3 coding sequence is TGCGCCAGCAGCTTGGGTCCTAGCGGCCAAGAGACCCAGTACTTC. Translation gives CASSLGPSGQETQYF.

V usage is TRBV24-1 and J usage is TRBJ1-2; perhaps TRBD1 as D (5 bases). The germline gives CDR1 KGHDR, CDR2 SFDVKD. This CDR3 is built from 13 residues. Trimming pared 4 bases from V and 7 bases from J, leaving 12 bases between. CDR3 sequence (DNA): TGTGCCACCAGTGACCTTAGGGGAGGTGGCTACACCTTC. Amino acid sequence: CATSDLRGGGYTF.

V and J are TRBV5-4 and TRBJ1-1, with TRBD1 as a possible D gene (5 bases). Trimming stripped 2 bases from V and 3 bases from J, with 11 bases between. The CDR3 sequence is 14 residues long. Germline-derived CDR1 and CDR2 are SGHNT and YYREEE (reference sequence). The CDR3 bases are TGTGCCAGCAGCTTTTCAGGGTCGGACACTGAAGCTTTCTTT. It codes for CASSFSGSDTEAFF. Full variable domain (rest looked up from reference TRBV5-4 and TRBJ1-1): ETGVTQSPTHLIKTRGQQVTLRCSSQSGHNTVSWYQQALGQGPQFIFQYYREEENGRGNFPPRFSGLQFPNYSSELNVNALELDDSALYLCASSFSGSDTEAFFGQGTRLTVV.

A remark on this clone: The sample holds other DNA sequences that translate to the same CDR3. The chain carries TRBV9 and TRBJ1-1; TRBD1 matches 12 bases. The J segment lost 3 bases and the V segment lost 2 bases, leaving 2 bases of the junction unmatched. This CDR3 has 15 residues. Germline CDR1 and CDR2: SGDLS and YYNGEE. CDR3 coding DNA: TGTGCCAGCAGCGTGGGACAGGGGGCGGACACTGAAGCTTTCTTT. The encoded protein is CASSVGQGADTEAFF.

CDR3 residues: CSVVGGMNTEAFF. CDR3 DNA: TGCAGCGTTGTAGGGGGCATGAACACTGAAGCTTTCTTT. The J gene is TRBJ1-1, the V gene TRBV29-1, with 7 bases fitting TRBD1. CDR1 is SQVTM, CDR2 ANQGSEA, per germline. This CDR3 is built from 13 residues. Germline trimming cut 4 bases from V and 0 bases from J; bases unmatched to any gene: 2.

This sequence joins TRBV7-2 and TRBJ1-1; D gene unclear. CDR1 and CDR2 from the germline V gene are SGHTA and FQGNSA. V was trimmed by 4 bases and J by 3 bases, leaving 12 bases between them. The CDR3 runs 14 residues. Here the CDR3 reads CASSSLYRDTEAFF. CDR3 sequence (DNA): TGTGCCAGCAGCTCCTTGTATCGTGACACTGAAGCTTTCTTT.

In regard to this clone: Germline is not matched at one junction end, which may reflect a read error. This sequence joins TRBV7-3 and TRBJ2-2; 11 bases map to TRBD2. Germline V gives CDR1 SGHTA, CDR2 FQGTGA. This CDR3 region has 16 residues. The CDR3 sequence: CASSLTSGSNTGELFF. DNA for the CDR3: TGTGCCAGCAGCCTAACTAGCGGGAGTAACACCGGGGAGCTGTTTTTT.

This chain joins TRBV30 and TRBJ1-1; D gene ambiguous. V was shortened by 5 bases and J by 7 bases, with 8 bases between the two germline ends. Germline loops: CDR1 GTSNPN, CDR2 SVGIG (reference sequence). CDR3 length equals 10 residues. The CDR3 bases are TGTGCCTGGGGGAGGAATGAAGCTTTCTTT. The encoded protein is CAWGRNEAFF.

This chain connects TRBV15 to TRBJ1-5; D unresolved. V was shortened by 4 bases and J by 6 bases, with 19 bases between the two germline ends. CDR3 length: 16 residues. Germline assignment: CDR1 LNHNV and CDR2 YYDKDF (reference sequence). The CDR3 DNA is TGTGCCACCAGCACCTGGACGGCAAGGGCGGGTCAGCCCCAGCATTTT. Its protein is CATSTWTARAGQPQHF.